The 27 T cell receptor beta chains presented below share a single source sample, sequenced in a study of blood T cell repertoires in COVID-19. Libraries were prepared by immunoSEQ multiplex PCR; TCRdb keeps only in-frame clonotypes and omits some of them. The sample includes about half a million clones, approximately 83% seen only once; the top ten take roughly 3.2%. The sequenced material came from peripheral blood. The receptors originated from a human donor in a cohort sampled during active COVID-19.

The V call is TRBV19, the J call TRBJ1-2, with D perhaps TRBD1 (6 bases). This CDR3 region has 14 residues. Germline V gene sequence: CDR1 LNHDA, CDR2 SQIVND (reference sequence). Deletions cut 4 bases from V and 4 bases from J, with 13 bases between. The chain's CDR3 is CASSRGQWFYGYTF. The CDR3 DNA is TGTGCCAGTAGTAGAGGACAGTGGTTCTATGGCTACACCTTC.

The CDR3 nucleotides are TGTGCCATCAGTCAGACTGGAAAGCGCAACTACGAGCAGTACTTC. Translation gives CAISQTGKRNYEQYF. The rearrangement links TRBV10-3 to TRBJ2-7; no clear D. Germline V gene lookup returns CDR1 ENHRY and CDR2 SYGVKD. This CDR3 spans 15 amino acids. V gave up 5 bases and J gave up 3 bases, with 17 bases separating them.

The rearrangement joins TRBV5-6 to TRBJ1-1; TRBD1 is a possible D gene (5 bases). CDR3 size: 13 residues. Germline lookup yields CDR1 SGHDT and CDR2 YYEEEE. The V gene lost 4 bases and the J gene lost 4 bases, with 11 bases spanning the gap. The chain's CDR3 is CASSPDSFTEAFF. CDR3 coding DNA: TGTGCCAGCAGCCCCGACAGCTTCACTGAAGCTTTCTTT.

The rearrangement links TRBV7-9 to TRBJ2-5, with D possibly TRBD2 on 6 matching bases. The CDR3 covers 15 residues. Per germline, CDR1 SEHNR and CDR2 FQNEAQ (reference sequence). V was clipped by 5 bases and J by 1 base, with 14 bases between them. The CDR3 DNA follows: TGTGCCAGCAGCCCTAGGGAGGCGGTCCAAGAGACCCAGTACTTC. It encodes CASSPREAVQETQYF.

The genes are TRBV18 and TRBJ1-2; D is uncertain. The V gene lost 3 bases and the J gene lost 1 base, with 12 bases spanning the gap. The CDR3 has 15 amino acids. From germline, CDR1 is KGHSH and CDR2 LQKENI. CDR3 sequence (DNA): TGTGCCAGCTCACCGGTCGCGGGCCGTAACTATGGCTACACCTTC. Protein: CASSPVAGRNYGYTF.

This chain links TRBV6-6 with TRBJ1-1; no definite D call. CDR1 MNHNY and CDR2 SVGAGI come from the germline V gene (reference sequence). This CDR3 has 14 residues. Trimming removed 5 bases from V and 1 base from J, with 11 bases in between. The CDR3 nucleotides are TGTGCCAGCAGTCCCAGATCCCCGAACACTGAAGCTTTCTTT. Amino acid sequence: CASSPRSPNTEAFF.

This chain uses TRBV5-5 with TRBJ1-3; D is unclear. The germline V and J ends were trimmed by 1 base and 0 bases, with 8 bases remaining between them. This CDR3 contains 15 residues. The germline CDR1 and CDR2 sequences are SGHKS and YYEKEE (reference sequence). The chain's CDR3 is CASSLLAVSGNTIYF. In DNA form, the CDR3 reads TGTGCCAGCAGCTTGCTGGCGGTCTCTGGAAACACCATATATTTT.

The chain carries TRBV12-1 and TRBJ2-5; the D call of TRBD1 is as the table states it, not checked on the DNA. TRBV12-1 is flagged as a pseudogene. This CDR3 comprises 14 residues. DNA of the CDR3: TGTGCCAGCAGCTCGGGACAGGTAGAGGGACCCCAGTACTTC. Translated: CASSSGQVEGPQYF.

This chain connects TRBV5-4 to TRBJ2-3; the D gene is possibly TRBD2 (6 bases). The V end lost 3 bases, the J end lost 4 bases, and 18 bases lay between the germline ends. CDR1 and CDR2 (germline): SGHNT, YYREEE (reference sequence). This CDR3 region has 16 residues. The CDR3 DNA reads TGTGCCAGCAGCTCTAGGCGGAGGGATGGCCCAGATACGCAGTATTTT. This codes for CASSSRRRDGPDTQYF.

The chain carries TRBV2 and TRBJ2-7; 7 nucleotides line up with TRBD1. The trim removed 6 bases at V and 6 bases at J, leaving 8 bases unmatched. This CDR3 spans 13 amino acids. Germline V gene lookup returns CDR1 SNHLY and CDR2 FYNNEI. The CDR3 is CASRRQGTPEQYF. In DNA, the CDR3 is TGTGCCAGCAGACGACAGGGCACCCCCGAGCAGTACTTC.

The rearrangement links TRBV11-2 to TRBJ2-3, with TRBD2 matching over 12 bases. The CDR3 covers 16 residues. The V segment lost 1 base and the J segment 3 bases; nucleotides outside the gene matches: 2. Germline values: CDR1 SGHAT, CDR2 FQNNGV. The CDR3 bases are TGTGCCAGCAGCTTAGGGACTAGCGGGAATACAGATACGCAGTATTTT. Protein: CASSLGTSGNTDTQYF.

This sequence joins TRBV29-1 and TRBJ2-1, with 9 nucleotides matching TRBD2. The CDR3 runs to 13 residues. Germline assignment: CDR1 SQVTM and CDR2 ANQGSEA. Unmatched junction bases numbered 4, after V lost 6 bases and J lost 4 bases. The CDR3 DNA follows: TGCAGCGTAAGGCGGGAGGGGTACAATGAGCAGTTCTTC. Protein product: CSVRREGYNEQFF.

The CDR3 region has the DNA TGTGCCAGTAGACAACAGGGGAACTATGGCTACACCTTC. This encodes CASRQQGNYGYTF. This rearrangement joins TRBV19 to TRBJ1-2; 7 bases align to TRBD1. The germline V gene has CDR1 LNHDA and CDR2 SQIVND (reference sequence). This CDR3 comprises 13 residues. V lost 6 bases, J lost 2 bases, and 3 bases stayed unmatched.

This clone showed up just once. DNA for the CDR3: TGTGCCAGCAGCGTAACCTCGGGAGGCTATGGCTACACCTTC. This encodes CASSVTSGGYGYTF. The V gene is TRBV7-9, the J gene TRBJ1-2; unclear D gene. Germline assignment: CDR1 SEHNR and CDR2 FQNEAQ (reference sequence). Trimming took 5 bases from V and 4 from J, leaving 14 bases between them. This CDR3 contains 14 residues.

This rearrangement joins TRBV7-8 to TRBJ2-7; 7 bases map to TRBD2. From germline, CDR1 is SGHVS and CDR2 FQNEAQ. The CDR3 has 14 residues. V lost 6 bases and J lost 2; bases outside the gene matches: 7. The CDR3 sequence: CASRQREETYEQYF. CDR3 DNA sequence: TGTGCCAGCAGGCAACGGGAGGAGACCTACGAGCAGTACTTC.

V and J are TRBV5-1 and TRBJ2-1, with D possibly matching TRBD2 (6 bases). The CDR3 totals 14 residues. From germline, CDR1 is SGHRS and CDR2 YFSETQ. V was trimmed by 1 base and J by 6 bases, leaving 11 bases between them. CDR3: CASSLFAGINEQFF. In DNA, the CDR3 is TGCGCCAGCAGCTTGTTTGCGGGGATCAATGAGCAGTTCTTC. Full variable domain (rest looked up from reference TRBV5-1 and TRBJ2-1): KAGVTQTPRYLIKTRGQQVTLSCSPISGHRSVSWYQQTPGQGLQFLFEYFSETQRNKGNFPGRFSGRQFSNSRSEMNVSTLELGDSALYLCASSLFAGINEQFFGPGTRLTVL.

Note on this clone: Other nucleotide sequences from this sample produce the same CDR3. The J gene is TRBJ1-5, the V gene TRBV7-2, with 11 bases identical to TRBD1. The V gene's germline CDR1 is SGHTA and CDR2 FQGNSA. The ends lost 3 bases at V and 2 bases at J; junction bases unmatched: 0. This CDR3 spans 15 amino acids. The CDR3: CASSLDRGRNQPQHF. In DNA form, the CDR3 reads TGTGCCAGCAGCTTGGACAGGGGGCGCAATCAGCCCCAGCATTTT.

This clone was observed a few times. In DNA form, the CDR3 reads TGTGCCAGCAACCCGGTAGGAAGGAGCAATGAGCAGTTCTTC. Translated, it gives CASNPVGRSNEQFF. The rearrangement uses TRBV3-1 (or the pseudogene TRBV3-2) and TRBJ2-1; D is unclear. The CDR3 length is 14 residues. Trimming took 7 bases from V and 6 from J, leaving 16 bases between them. Germline V gene sequence: CDR1 LGHDT, CDR2 YNNKEL (reference sequence).

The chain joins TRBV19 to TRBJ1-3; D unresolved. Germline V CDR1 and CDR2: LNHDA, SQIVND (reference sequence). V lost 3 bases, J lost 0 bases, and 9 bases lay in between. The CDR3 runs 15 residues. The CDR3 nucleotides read TGTGCCAGTAGTATTTACAGAAACTCTGGAAACACCATATATTTT. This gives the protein CASSIYRNSGNTIYF.

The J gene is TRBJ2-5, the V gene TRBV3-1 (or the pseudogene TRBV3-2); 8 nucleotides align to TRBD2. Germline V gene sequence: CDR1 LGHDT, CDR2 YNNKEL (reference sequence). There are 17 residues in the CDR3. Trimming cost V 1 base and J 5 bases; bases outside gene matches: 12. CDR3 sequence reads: CASSQGIRVSGKETQYF. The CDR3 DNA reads TGTGCCAGCAGCCAAGGAATTCGGGTTAGCGGGAAGGAGACCCAGTACTTC.

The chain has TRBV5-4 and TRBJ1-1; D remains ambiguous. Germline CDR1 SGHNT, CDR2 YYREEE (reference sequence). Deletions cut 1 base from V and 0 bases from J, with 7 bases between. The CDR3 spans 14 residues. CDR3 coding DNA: TGTGCCAGCAGCTTGTCGGGGTTGAACACTGAAGCTTTCTTT. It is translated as CASSLSGLNTEAFF.

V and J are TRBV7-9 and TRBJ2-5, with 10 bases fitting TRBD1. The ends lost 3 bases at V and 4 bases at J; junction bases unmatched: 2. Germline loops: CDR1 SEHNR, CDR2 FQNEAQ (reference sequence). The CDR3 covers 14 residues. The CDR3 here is CASSFGTGVETQYF. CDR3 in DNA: TGTGCCAGCAGCTTCGGGACAGGGGTAGAGACCCAGTACTTC.

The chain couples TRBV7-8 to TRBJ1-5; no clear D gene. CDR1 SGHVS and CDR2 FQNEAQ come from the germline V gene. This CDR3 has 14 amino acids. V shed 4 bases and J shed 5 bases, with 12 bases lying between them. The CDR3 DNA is TGTGCCAGCAGCTCTACAAGGGAGGATCAGCCCCAGCATTTT. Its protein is CASSSTREDQPQHF. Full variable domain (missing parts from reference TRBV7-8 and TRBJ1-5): GAGVSQSPRYKVAKRGQDVALRCDPISGHVSLFWYQQALGQGPEFLTYFQNEAQLDKSGLPSDRFFAERPEGSVSTLKIQRTQQEDSAVYLCASSSTREDQPQHFGDGTRLSIL.

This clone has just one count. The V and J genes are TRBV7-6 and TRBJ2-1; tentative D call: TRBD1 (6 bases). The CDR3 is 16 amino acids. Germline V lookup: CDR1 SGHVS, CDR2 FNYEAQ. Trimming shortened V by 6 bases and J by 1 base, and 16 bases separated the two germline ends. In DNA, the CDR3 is TGTGCCAGCAGAAATCAACAGGGAAGGTCCTACAATGAGCAGTTCTTC. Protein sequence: CASRNQQGRSYNEQFF.

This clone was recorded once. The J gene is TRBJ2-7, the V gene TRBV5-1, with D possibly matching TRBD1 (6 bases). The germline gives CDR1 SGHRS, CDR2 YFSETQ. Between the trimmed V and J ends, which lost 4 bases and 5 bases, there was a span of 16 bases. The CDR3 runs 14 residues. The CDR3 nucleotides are TGCGCCAGCAGCGAATACGGGACAACGAACGAGCAGTACTTC. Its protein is CASSEYGTTNEQYF.

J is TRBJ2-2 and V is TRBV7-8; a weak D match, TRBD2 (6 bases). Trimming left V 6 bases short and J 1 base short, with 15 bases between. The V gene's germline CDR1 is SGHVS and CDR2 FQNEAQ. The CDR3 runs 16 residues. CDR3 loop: CASSVTPRENTGELFF. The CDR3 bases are TGTGCCAGCAGTGTGACCCCGCGGGAGAACACCGGGGAGCTGTTTTTT.

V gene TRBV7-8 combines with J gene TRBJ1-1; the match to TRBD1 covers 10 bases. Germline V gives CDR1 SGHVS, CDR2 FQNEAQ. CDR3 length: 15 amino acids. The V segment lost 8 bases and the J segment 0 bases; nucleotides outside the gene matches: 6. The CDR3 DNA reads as TGTGCCAGCGATCCGACAGGGGGCATGAACACTGAAGCTTTCTTT. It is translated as CASDPTGGMNTEAFF.